This entry describes one T cell receptor (beta chain). This entry belongs to a study of OX40 agonist ivuxolimab in advanced cancers. Study background: Hepatocellular carcinoma, melanoma, renal cell or head and neck cancer occurred in dose-escalation patients. Partial responses were achieved by three patients, one with hepatocellular carcinoma and two with cutaneous melanoma.

The V end was cut by 2 bases, the J end by 2 bases, with 9 bases between. Germline CDR1 is MDHEN and CDR2 is SYDVKM. This CDR3 is built from 14 residues. Some clones are missing from TCRdb's copy, which holds only in-frame ones; the method was immunoSEQ multiplex PCR. The sample comprises about 41,000 clones, 70% to 90% of which are singletons, and 20% to 25% rests with the top ten. The sequenced sample was CD4+ or CD8+ T cells sorted from blood, obtained in a trial of the OX40 agonist ivuxolimab. This receptor was identified in an adult with an advanced solid tumor such as melanoma, head and neck, liver or kidney cancer. This sequence joins TRBV28 and TRBJ1-1; D unresolved. CDR3 in amino acids: CASSLRVRNTEAFF. As DNA, the CDR3 is TGTGCCAGCAGTTTACGTGTCAGAAACACTGAAGCTTTCTTT.